This T cell receptor beta chain was profiled in a study of T cells in Graves' hyperthyroidism and ophthalmopathy. The CDR3 regions of TCR beta were amplified from RNA transcripts. When the TCR CDR3 underwent first-round RT-PCR, the HTBI primer set was used. MiXCR, applied by TCRdb to the multiplex PCR reads, yields one record per CDR3 protein. Among some 440,000 distinct CDR3 sequences listed, around a sixth were seen once. Study outcomes and limitations: Most expanded thyroid clonotypes above 0.001 recurred in blood.

As concerns this clonotype: As yet, its antigen is unknown.

In germline, CDR1 is MNHNS, CDR2 SASEGT. This CDR3 has 14 amino acids. Trimming took 8 bases from V and 4 from J, leaving 18 bases between them. Sequencing was done on a sample of blood. The rearrangement uses TRBV6-1 and TRBJ2-7, with TRBD1 as a possible D gene (6 bases). The clonotype was recovered from a woman aged 18 to 35 with Graves' hyperthyroidism. The CDR3 nucleotides are TGTGCCAGCGTTTCACAGGGAAGGGGATACGAGCAGTACTTC. Translated, it gives CASVSQGRGYEQYF.